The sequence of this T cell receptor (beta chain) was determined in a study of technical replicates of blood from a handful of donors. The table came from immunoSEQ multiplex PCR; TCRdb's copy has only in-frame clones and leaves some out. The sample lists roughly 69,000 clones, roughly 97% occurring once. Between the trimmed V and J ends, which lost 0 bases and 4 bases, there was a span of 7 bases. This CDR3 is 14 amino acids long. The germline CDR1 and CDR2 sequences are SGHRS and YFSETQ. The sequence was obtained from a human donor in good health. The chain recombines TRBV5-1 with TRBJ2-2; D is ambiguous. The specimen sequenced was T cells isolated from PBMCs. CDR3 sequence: CASSLERFTGELFF. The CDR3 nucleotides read TGCGCCAGCAGCTTGGAACGGTTCACCGGGGAGCTGTTTTTT. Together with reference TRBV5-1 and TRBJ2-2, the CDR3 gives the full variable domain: KAGVTQTPRYLIKTRGQQVTLSCSPISGHRSVSWYQQTPGQGLQFLFEYFSETQRNKGNFPGRFSGRQFSNSRSEMNVSTLELGDSALYLCASSLERFTGELFFGEGSRLTVL.